One TCR beta chain is described in this entry. Its antigen is unknown. This specimen belongs to a study of cytomegalovirus exposure and HLA in healthy donors. Overall study results and limits: Judged likely to be a sequencing artifact was a cluster of highly shared sequence variants. Researchers catalogued about 150 TCR beta chains as cytomegalovirus-associated. In a later analysis, V- and J-gene trimming of beta chains associated with a DCLRE1C missense variant, replicated independently.

This CDR3 comprises 15 residues. V was clipped by 2 bases and J by 1 base, with 12 bases between them. Germline values: CDR1 GTSNPN, CDR2 SVGIG (reference sequence). The PCR employed 60 Vbeta primers together with 13 Jbeta primers. Sequencing was performed with immunoSEQ multiplex PCR; in TCRdb, only in-frame clones are kept and a portion is missing. The table lists 60,000 to 70,000 clones, about four fifths of them singletons, with about 4.7% in the top ten. Sequencing used PBMCs. The sequence was obtained from a woman in her twenties or thirties in good health and CMV-seronegative. V usage is TRBV30 and J usage is TRBJ2-1, with TRBD2 as a possible D gene (5 bases). The CDR3 sequence: CAWSPGRGSYNEQFF. The CDR3 nucleotides read TGTGCCTGGAGTCCGGGCCGGGGATCCTACAATGAGCAGTTCTTC.